This passage covers 15 T cell receptor beta chains from one sample sequenced in a study of early T cells in non-severe SARS-CoV-2 infection. TCRdb redid the calling of the 5' RACE reads with MiXCR, one entry per CDR3 protein. Of approximately 80,000 distinct CDR3 sequences detected, roughly 10% appear once; the ten largest clones hold 9.5% to 15%. This material consisted of whole blood, taken at baseline. The source of these receptors is an adult who was a healthcare worker with PCR-confirmed SARS-CoV-2 infection or an uninfected control (not recorded which).

The chain employs TRBV2 and TRBJ2-3; perhaps D is TRBD1 or TRBD2 (5 bases each). V was cut by 8 bases and J by 3 bases, with 12 bases left in between. Germline loops: CDR1 SNHLY, CDR2 FYNNEI. This CDR3 is 13 amino acids long. This chain's CDR3 is CASGTVGTDTQYF. In DNA form, the CDR3 reads TGTGCCAGCGGGACCGTGGGAACAGATACGCAGTATTTT.

The genes are TRBV7-2 and TRBJ1-4, with D unresolved. CDR1 is SGHTA and CDR2 is FQGNSA in the germline V gene. Between the trimmed V and J ends, which lost 1 base and 0 bases, there was a span of 6 bases. CDR3 length: 15 residues. The CDR3 coding sequence is TGTGCCAGCAGCTTAGACAAAGCAACTAATGAAAAACTGTTTTTT. The encoded protein is CASSLDKATNEKLFF.

This clonotype has a handful of counts. The chain carries TRBV7-2 and TRBJ2-5; D gene uncertain. Trimming took 8 bases from V and 5 from J, leaving 15 bases between them. The CDR3 is 13 amino acids. Germline lookup yields CDR1 SGHTA and CDR2 FQGNSA. The CDR3 reads CASERSPKETQYF. CDR3 coding DNA: TGTGCCAGCGAACGCTCGCCCAAGGAGACCCAGTACTTC.

This clonotype showed up many times. The genes are TRBV27 and TRBJ1-5, with D possibly TRBD1 on 5 matching bases. The germline V gene encodes CDR1 MNHEY and CDR2 SMNVEV (reference sequence). The CDR3 is made up of 15 amino acids. Trimming cost V 2 bases and J 4 bases, with 12 bases left between them. The CDR3: CASSLGGGNNQPQHF. The CDR3 coding sequence is TGTGCCAGCAGTTTAGGGGGAGGGAATAATCAGCCCCAGCATTTT.

V is TRBV7-9 and J is TRBJ1-5; D possibly corresponds to TRBD1 (5 bases). Germline V gene sequence: CDR1 SEHNR, CDR2 FQNEAQ (reference sequence). The CDR3 runs 13 residues. CDR3 region: CGPRDGYNQPQHF. The CDR3 region has the DNA TGTGGCCCAAGGGACGGGTACAATCAGCCCCAGCATTTT.

At least ten counts were recorded for this clonotype. This chain links TRBV12-3 or TRBV12-4 with TRBJ2-1; 9 bases line up with TRBD2. This CDR3 contains 15 residues. The V and J ends lost 6 bases and 0 bases, in that order; junction bases with no gene match: 3. CDR3: CASSELAGSYNEQFF. CDR3 bases: TGTGCCAGCAGCGAACTAGCGGGCTCCTACAATGAGCAGTTCTTC.

This clonotype has a count of ten or more. The chain links TRBV11-2 to TRBJ2-1; the match to TRBD2 covers 14 bases. The germline CDR1 and CDR2 sequences are SGHAT and FQNNGV. There are 20 residues in the CDR3. The trim removed 3 bases at V and 0 bases at J, leaving 10 bases unmatched. The CDR3 protein is CASSFPGLAGASRSYNEQFF. DNA of the CDR3: TGTGCCAGCAGCTTTCCGGGACTAGCGGGGGCTAGCCGCTCCTACAATGAGCAGTTCTTC.

V is TRBV7-9 and J is TRBJ2-3; tentative D call: TRBD2 (5 bases). Germline CDR1 is SEHNR and CDR2 is FQNEAQ (reference sequence). CDR3 length: 15 residues. The V gene lost 8 bases and the J gene lost 2 bases, with 17 bases spanning the gap. The CDR3 protein is CASARTGGITDTQYF. The CDR3 nucleotides read TGTGCCAGCGCGAGGACCGGAGGCATCACAGATACGCAGTATTTT.

There are many counts of this clonotype. V and J are TRBV5-1 and TRBJ1-1; a weak D match, TRBD1 (6 bases). The CDR3 consists of 15 residues. V gave up 3 bases and J gave up 3 bases, with 15 bases separating them. Germline V gene data show CDR1 as SGHRS and CDR2 as YFSETQ. For the CDR3, the DNA is TGCGCCAGCAGCTCACCACAGGGAGTAGACACTGAAGCTTTCTTT. Translated: CASSSPQGVDTEAFF.

V gene TRBV28 combines with J gene TRBJ1-2; D gene ambiguous. V was cut by 6 bases and J by 2 bases, with 10 bases left in between. This CDR3 comprises 13 residues. Germline V CDR1 and CDR2: MDHEN, SYDVKM. The CDR3 loop reads CASRKSGNYGYTF. Written as DNA, the CDR3 is TGTGCCAGCAGGAAAAGCGGGAACTATGGCTACACCTTC.

This clonotype was detected ten times or more. The rearrangement joins TRBV28 to TRBJ1-1; maybe TRBD1 (5 bases). The germline V gene encodes CDR1 MDHEN and CDR2 SYDVKM. The CDR3 has 12 amino acids. V lost 6 bases and J lost 7, with 12 bases in between. DNA of the CDR3: TGTGCCAGCAGGCCGGGGCCGGGTGAAGCTTTCTTT. Amino acids: CASRPGPGEAFF.

The rearrangement joins TRBV7-9 to TRBJ2-2; 12 bases match TRBD2. Germline loops: CDR1 SEHNR, CDR2 FQNEAQ (reference sequence). The CDR3 length is 15 residues. V gave up 5 bases and J gave up 7 bases; unmatched junction bases: 5. The CDR3 spells CASSRTSGDVGELFF. DNA of the CDR3: TGTGCCAGCAGCCGGACTAGCGGGGATGTCGGGGAGCTGTTTTTT.

This clonotype was detected only a few times. The CDR3, as DNA: TGTGCCAGCAGTGACTCTGTAAGCTCTGGGGCCAACGTCCTGACTTTC. Protein sequence: CASSDSVSSGANVLTF. The chain links TRBV6-4 to TRBJ2-6; D is undetermined. Trimming cost V 0 bases and J 0 bases, with 6 bases left between them. There are 16 residues in the CDR3. Germline loops: CDR1 MRHNA, CDR2 SNTAGT.

The genes are TRBV20-1 and TRBJ1-2, with no clear D. The CDR3 runs 14 residues. The germline V gene encodes CDR1 DFQATT and CDR2 SNEGSKA (reference sequence). V was shortened by 0 bases and J by 4 bases, with 12 bases between the two germline ends. As DNA, the CDR3 is TGCAGTGCTAGAGATCAGCCCTATGCCTATGGCTACACCTTC. It codes for CSARDQPYAYGYTF.

V is TRBV28 and J is TRBJ2-2; 10 nucleotides agree with TRBD1. This CDR3 is 16 amino acids long. CDR1 is MDHEN, CDR2 SYDVKM, per germline. Losses at the gene ends were 5 bases for V and 5 bases for J; bases not matched to a gene: 8. In nucleotides, the CDR3 is TGTGCCAGCAGTGCACGGGACAGGGGTTGGACCGGGGAGCTGTTTTTT. Amino acid sequence: CASSARDRGWTGELFF. The full variable domain, completed using reference TRBV28 and TRBJ2-2, is DVKVTQSSRYLVKRTGEKVFLECVQDMDHENMFWYRQDPGLGLRLIYFSYDVKMKEKGDIPEGYSVSREKKERFSLILESASTNQTSMYLCASSARDRGWTGELFFGEGSRLTVL.